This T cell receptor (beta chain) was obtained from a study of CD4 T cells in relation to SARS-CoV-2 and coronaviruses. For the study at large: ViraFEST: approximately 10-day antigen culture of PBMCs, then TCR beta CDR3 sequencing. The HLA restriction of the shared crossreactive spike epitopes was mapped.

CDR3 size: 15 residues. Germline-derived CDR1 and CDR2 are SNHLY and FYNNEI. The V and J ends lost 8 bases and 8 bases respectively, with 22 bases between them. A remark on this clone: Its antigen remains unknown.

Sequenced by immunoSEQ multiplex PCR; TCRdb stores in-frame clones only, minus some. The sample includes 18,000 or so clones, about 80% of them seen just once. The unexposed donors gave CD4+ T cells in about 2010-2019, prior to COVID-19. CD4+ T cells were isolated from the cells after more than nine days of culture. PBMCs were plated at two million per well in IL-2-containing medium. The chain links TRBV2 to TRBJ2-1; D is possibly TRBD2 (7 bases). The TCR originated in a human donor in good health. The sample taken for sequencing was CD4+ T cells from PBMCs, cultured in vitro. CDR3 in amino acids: CASGVLGGGGDEQFF. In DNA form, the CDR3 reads TGTGCCAGCGGGGTTCTCGGGGGCGGGGGCGATGAGCAGTTCTTC.